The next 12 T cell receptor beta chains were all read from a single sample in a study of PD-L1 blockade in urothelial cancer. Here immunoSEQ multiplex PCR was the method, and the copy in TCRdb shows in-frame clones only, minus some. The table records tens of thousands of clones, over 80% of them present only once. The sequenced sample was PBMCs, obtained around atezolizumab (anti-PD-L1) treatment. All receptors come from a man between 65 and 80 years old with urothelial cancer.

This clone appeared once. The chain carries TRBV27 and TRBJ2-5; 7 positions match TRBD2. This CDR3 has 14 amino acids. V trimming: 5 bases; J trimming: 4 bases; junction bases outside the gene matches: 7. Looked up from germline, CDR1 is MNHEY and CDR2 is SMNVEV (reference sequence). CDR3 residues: CASSPNPSGETQYF. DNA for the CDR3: TGTGCCAGCAGTCCTAATCCTAGCGGAGAGACCCAGTACTTC.

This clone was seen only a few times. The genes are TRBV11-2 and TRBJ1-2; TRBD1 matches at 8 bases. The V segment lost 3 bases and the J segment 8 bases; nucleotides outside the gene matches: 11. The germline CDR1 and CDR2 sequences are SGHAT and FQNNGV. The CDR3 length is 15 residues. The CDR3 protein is CASSFRGQGEGGYTF. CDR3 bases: TGTGCCAGCAGCTTCCGTGGACAGGGCGAAGGAGGCTACACCTTC.

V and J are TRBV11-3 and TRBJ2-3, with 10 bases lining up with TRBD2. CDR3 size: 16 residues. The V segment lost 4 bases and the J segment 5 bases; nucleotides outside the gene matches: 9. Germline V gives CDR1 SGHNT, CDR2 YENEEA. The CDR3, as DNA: TGTGCCAGCAGCTATTCAGCGGGAGGGCTTGGAGATACGCAGTATTTT. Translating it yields CASSYSAGGLGDTQYF.

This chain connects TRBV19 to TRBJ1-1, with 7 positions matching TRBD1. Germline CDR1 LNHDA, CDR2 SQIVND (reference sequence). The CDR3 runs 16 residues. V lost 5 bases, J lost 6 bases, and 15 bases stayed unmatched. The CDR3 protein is CASSATQATGKAEAFF. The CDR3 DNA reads TGTGCCAGTAGTGCCACACAAGCGACAGGGAAAGCTGAAGCTTTCTTT.

The CDR3 coding sequence is TGTGCCAGCACACGGACAGGGAAGAACACCGGGGAGCTGTTTTTT. It specifies CASTRTGKNTGELFF. The chain joins TRBV7-2 to TRBJ2-2, with 8 bases that match TRBD1. CDR3 size: 15 residues. V was clipped by 7 bases and J by 1 base; unmatched bases: 5. CDR1 is SGHTA, CDR2 FQGNSA, per germline.

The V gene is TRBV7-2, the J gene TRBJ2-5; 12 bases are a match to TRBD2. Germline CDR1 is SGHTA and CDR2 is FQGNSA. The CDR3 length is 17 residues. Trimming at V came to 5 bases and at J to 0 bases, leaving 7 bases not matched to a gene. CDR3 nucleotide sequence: TGTGCCAGCAGCACCGGACTAGCGGGGATGTACCAAGAGACCCAGTACTTC. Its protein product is CASSTGLAGMYQETQYF.

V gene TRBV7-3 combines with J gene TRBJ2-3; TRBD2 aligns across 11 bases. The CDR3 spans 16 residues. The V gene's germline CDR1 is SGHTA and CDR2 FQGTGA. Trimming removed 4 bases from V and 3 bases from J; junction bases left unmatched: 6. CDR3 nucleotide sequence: TGTGCCAGCAGCTCCATAGCGGGGGGGCCTACAGATACGCAGTATTTT. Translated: CASSSIAGGPTDTQYF.

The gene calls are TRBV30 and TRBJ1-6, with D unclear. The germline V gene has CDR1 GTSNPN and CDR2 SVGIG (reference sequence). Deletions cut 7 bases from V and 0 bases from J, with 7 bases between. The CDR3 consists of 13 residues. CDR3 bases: TGTGCCTCCCGGGGCTCCTATAATTCACCCCTCCACTTT. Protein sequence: CASRGSYNSPLHF.

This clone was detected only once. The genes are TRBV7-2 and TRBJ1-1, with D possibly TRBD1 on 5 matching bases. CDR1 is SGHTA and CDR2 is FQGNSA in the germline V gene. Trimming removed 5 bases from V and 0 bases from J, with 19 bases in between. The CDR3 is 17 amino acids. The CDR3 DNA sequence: TGTGCCAGCAGCCTAGGACACCCACGCTGGATGAACACTGAAGCTTTCTTT. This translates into CASSLGHPRWMNTEAFF. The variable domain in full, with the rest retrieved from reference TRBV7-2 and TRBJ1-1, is GAGVSQSPSNKVTEKGKDVELRCDPISGHTALYWYRQSLGQGLEFLIYFQGNSAPDKSGLPSDRFSAERTGGSVSTLTIQRTQQEDSAVYLCASSLGHPRWMNTEAFFGQGTRLTVV.

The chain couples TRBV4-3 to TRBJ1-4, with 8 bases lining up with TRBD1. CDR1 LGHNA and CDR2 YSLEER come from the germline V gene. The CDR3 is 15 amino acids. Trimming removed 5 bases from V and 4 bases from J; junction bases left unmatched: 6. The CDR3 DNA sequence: TGCGCCAGCAGCGTCGACAGGGGAGTTAATGAAAAACTGTTTTTT. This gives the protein CASSVDRGVNEKLFF.

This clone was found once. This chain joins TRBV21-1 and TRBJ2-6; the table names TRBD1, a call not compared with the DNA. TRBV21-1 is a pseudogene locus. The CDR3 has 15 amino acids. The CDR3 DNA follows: TGTGCCAGCAGGATAAGGGGCTCTGGGGCCAACGTCCTGACTTTC. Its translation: CASRIRGSGANVLTF.

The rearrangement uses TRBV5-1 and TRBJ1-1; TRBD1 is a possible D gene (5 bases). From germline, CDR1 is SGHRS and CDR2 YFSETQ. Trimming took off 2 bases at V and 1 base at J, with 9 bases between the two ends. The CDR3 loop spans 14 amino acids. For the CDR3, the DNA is TGCGCCAGCAGCTTATTCGGGGGGAACACTGAAGCTTTCTTT. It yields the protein CASSLFGGNTEAFF.